These 21 T cell receptor beta chains originate from one sample sequenced in a study of tissue T cells after allogeneic stem cell transplantation. This sample's time point: mouse harvest day 14 after allogeneic transplant. Mouse grafts combined 10^7 T-cell-depleted bone marrow cells with 10^6 splenic CD5+ T cells. Profiling relied on immunoSEQ multiplex PCR, and the TCRdb table lists in-frame clones only, not all of them. The data show about 360 clones, roughly 50% seen once. The sequencing sample was made of blood. The receptors originated from a female BALB/c mouse given C57BL/6 T cells with graft-versus-host disease after an allogeneic hematopoietic cell transplant.

With respect to this clone: Gene labels here are mouse ones. The read gets to within 1 residue of the CDR3 end, and the germline J gene fills in the rest. The chain employs TRBV29 and TRBJ2-4; 12 positions agree with TRBD2. CDR3 length equals 16 residues. Germline V gives CDR1 MSHET, CDR2 SYDVDS. V lost 3 bases and J lost 0; bases outside the gene matches: 1. The sequenced CDR3 bases are TGTGCTAGCAGTTTGGGACTGGGGGGTAGTCAAAACACCTTGTAC. Amino acid sequence: CASSLGLGGSQNTLY. The full CDR3 is CASSLGLGGSQNTLYF.

Turning to this clone: Mouse gene names and germline throughout. The read finishes 1 residue shy of the CDR3 end, and the germline J gene is used to complete it. V gene TRBV13-1 combines with J gene TRBJ1-2; possible D gene TRBD1, 6 bases. The CDR3 is 13 amino acids. Per the germline V gene, CDR1 is NSHNY and CDR2 is SYGAGN. V lost 1 base and J 3 bases, leaving 7 bases between the germline ends. This CDR3 reads CASSDPGDSDYTF. Incomplete CDR3 DNA: TGTGCCAGCAGTGATCCAGGGGACTCCGACTACACC.

Points on this clone: The genes and germline here are from mouse. The sequence runs out 1 residue before the end of the CDR3; the remainder is reconstructed from the germline J gene. The chain couples TRBV29 to TRBJ1-2; TRBD1 might be the D (6 bases). The length of the CDR3 is 14 residues. In germline, CDR1 is MSHET, CDR2 SYDVDS. V was trimmed by 3 bases and J by 2 bases, leaving 10 bases between them. The covered CDR3 bases are TGTGCTAGCAGTTTGTGGGGGCGGAACTCCGACTACACC. Translation gives CASSLWGRNSDYT. In full, the CDR3 reads CASSLWGRNSDYTF.

Concerning this clone: Gene names and germline refer to mouse. Coverage ceases 1 residue before the CDR3 finishes, and the germline J gene fills in the end. This rearrangement joins TRBV15 to TRBJ2-7; TRBD1 aligns across 11 bases. J was trimmed by 4 bases and V by 2 bases; bases with no gene match: 4. This CDR3 is built from 15 residues. Germline CDR1 and CDR2: SGHND and FRSKSL. CDR3 region: CASSLSGTGGYEQYF. Partial CDR3 DNA: TGTGCCAGCAGTTTATCCGGGACAGGGGGATATGAACAGTAC.

As for this clone: Any gene name here is a mouse gene name. The read comes to an end 1 residue before the CDR3 does, leaving the germline J gene to fill in the end. The chain couples TRBV15 to TRBJ2-1; no reliable D call. The CDR3 is 15 residues long. Germline V gives CDR1 SGHND, CDR2 FRSKSL. The V and J ends lost 4 bases and 0 bases respectively, with 10 bases between them. This CDR3 is CASSSGRVNYAEQFF. The sequenced part of the CDR3 DNA is TGTGCCAGCAGTTCCGGGAGGGTTAACTATGCTGAGCAGTTC.

Note on this clone: Mouse gene names and germline throughout. Read coverage stops 1 residue before the CDR3 terminus; the germline J gene supplies the remainder. This chain links TRBV13-3 with TRBJ2-2; 11 bases align to TRBD2. The germline CDR1 and CDR2 sequences are NNHDY and SYVADS. Germline trimming cut 4 bases from V and 3 bases from J; bases unmatched to any gene: 2. The CDR3 loop spans 15 amino acids. The CDR3 spells CASSPGLGDTGQLYF. CDR3 bases read: TGTGCCAGCAGTCCGGGACTGGGGGACACCGGGCAGCTCTAC.

This clone was seen once. Gene labels here are mouse ones. With the read ending 1 residue before the CDR3 end, the germline J gene is used to fill in that end. This chain connects TRBV19 to TRBJ1-1; D is undetermined. CDR1 FNHDT and CDR2 SITEND come from the germline V gene (reference sequence). V dropped 5 bases and J dropped 1 base, with 6 bases sitting between them. This CDR3 is 12 amino acids long. CDR3 bases read: TGTGCCAGCAGACCAGTAAACACAGAAGTCTTC. This gives the protein CASRPVNTEVF. The CDR3 reads in full as CASRPVNTEVFF.

Concerning this clone: The germline and genes are mouse ones. The CDR3 is cut off 1 residue early in the read; its end comes from the germline J gene. The rearrangement uses TRBV5 and TRBJ2-5; D call uncertain. Trimming took 4 bases from V and 0 from J, leaving 5 bases between them. CDR3 size: 13 residues. CDR1 is LGHNA and CDR2 is YNLKQL in the germline V gene (reference sequence). The CDR3 sequence is CASSPRNQDTQYF. The part of the CDR3 DNA that was read is TGTGCCAGCAGCCCCCGTAACCAAGACACCCAGTAC.

A remark on this clone: Here the gene names and germline are mouse. The DNA ends 1 residue before the CDR3 does, and the rest of the CDR3 is filled in from the germline J gene. This chain joins TRBV20 and TRBJ1-4, with TRBD1 matching over 7 bases. V lost 4 bases, J lost 4 bases, and 6 bases stayed unmatched. This CDR3 contains 14 residues. Germline V gene lookup returns CDR1 GFQATS and CDR2 STVNSAI. Partial CDR3 DNA: TGTGGTGCTACCGCCGGGACAGACAACGAAAGATTATTT. This translates into CGATAGTDNERLF. The CDR3, in full, reads CGATAGTDNERLFF.

As regards this clone: Genes and germline come from the mouse. The observed sequence ends 1 residue before the CDR3 terminus, with the missing tail filled in from the germline J gene. The chain employs TRBV31 and TRBJ1-3; 7 bases fit TRBD1. The CDR3 totals 13 residues. The V gene end was trimmed by 2 bases and the J gene end by 3 bases; junction bases not matched to a gene: 1. CDR1 and CDR2 from the germline V gene are GKSSPN and SITVG. The sequenced CDR3 bases are TGTGCCTGGAGTGGGGACAGTGGAAATACGCTCTAT. Translating gives CAWSGDSGNTLY. The whole CDR3 reads CAWSGDSGNTLYF.

Concerning this clone itself: Germline and genes here are mouse. The read ends 1 residue shy of where the CDR3 ends; the end is completed using the germline J gene. This chain connects TRBV23 to TRBJ1-4; whether TRBD1, the table's D call, matches the DNA was not checked. Germline V lookup: CDR1 KGHTA, CDR2 FQNQQP. The CDR3 extends over 16 amino acids. This chain's CDR3 is CSSSQSGQISNERLFF. CDR3 DNA (partial): TGCTCCAGCAGTCAATCGGGACAGATTTCCAACGAAAGATTATTT.

Concerning this clone itself: Genes here carry mouse names. From the germline J gene comes the end of the CDR3, since the read stops 1 residue before it. The chain joins TRBV1 to TRBJ1-1; TRBD1 matches at 10 bases. The trim removed 3 bases at V and 1 base at J, leaving 2 bases unmatched. From germline, CDR1 is NSQYPW and CDR2 LRSPGD (reference sequence). The CDR3 spans 15 residues. The CDR3 sequence: CTCSARDRGNTEVFF. The sequenced CDR3 bases are TGCACCTGCAGTGCCCGGGACAGGGGAAACACAGAAGTCTTC.

Comment on this clone: The gene names here belong to mouse. CDR3 residues: CASGDPHRHSPLYF. The CDR3 bases that were read are TGTGCCAGCGGTGACCCCCACCGTCATTCGCCCCTCTAC. This chain joins TRBV13-2 and TRBJ1-6; no definite D call. The read falls 1 residue short of the CDR3 end, and the missing part is taken from the germline J gene. TRBJ1-6 is known as an ORF, though its function is uncertain. CDR3 length: 14 amino acids. V was clipped by 2 bases and J by 8 bases, with 11 bases between them. CDR1 is NNHNN, CDR2 SYGAGS, per germline (reference sequence).

This clone has a handful of counts. Genes and germline are mouse. The read ends 1 residue early relative to the CDR3; the germline J gene fills the gap. J is TRBJ1-3 and V is TRBV16; 10 nucleotides agree with TRBD1. After removal of 4 bases from V and 2 bases from J, the junction contained 5 bases not matched to a gene. The CDR3 extends over 16 amino acids. Germline loops: CDR1 SGHSA, CDR2 FRNQAP. CDR3: CASSSTGTGAGNTLYF. The CDR3 DNA, read in part, is TGTGCAAGCAGCTCGACCGGGACAGGGGCTGGAAATACGCTCTAT.

Concerning this clone: Here the gene names and germline are mouse. The read terminates 1 residue before the CDR3 end, so the remaining end is supplied by the germline J gene. The V gene is TRBV12-2, the J gene TRBJ2-1, with 9 nucleotides matching TRBD2. CDR3 length: 14 amino acids. The trim removed 4 bases at V and 4 bases at J, leaving 4 bases unmatched. Germline CDR1 and CDR2: SGHLS and HYDKME. CDR3 protein: CASSNWGDYAEQFF. CDR3 DNA (partial): TGTGCCAGCTCAAACTGGGGGGATTATGCTGAGCAGTTC.

This clone was recorded only once. Gene names and germline refer to mouse. The read halts 1 residue ahead of the CDR3 end, with the missing end drawn from the germline J gene. The chain recombines TRBV26 with TRBJ2-1; the match to TRBD2 covers 8 bases. CDR3 length equals 15 residues. CDR1 KGHPV and CDR2 FQNQEV come from the germline V gene (reference sequence). The junction had 4 bases not matched to a gene; V was cut back by 4 bases and J by 2 bases. The sequenced part of the CDR3 DNA is TGTGCCAGCAGTCCCTGGGGGGAAGACTATGCTGAGCAGTTC. This translates into CASSPWGEDYAEQF. The CDR3 in its entirety is CASSPWGEDYAEQFF.

This clone qualifies as hyperexpanded. Germline and genes: mouse. Read data end 1 residue before the CDR3 end; the end is taken from the germline J gene. The rearrangement links TRBV29 to TRBJ2-7; 10 bases line up with TRBD1. The junction had 4 bases not matched to a gene; V was cut back by 4 bases and J by 7 bases. The germline gives CDR1 MSHET, CDR2 SYDVDS. There are 13 residues in the CDR3. CDR3 DNA (partial): TGTGCTAGCAGTTCAGGGACAGGGGACGAACAGTAC. This codes for CASSSGTGDEQY. The complete CDR3 sequence is CASSSGTGDEQYF.

For this clone: Mouse names are used for the genes. The missing CDR3 end, 1 residue past where the read stops, is filled in from the germline J gene. The J gene is TRBJ2-4, the V gene TRBV13-2; 11 bases align to TRBD1. There are 15 residues in the CDR3. V was clipped by 4 bases and J by 2 bases; unmatched bases: 3. Germline assignment: CDR1 NNHNN and CDR2 SYGAGS (reference sequence). Incomplete CDR3 DNA: TGTGCCAGCGGTCGGGACAGGGGGTATCAAAACACCTTGTAC. Amino acid sequence: CASGRDRGYQNTLY. The complete CDR3 sequence is CASGRDRGYQNTLYF.

A remark on this clone: Mouse gene names and germline throughout. The read gets to within 1 residue of the CDR3 end, and the germline J gene fills in the rest. The V and J genes are TRBV29 and TRBJ1-5; a possible D gene is TRBD1 (6 bases). The CDR3 extends over 14 amino acids. The germline V and J ends were trimmed by 3 bases and 2 bases, with 8 bases remaining between them. The germline CDR1 and CDR2 sequences are MSHET and SYDVDS. The DNA read from the CDR3 is TGTGCTAGCAGTTTTGGGGGCGACAACCAGGCTCCGCTT. Translated, it gives CASSFGGDNQAPL. The whole CDR3 protein reads CASSFGGDNQAPLF.

Concerning this clone: Here the gene names and germline are mouse. Read data end 1 residue before the CDR3 end; the end is taken from the germline J gene. The rearrangement joins TRBV13-2 to TRBJ2-1; TRBD2 agrees at 11 bases. The CDR3 length is 16 residues. The V segment lost 0 bases and the J segment 4 bases; nucleotides outside the gene matches: 3. CDR1 is NNHNN and CDR2 is SYGAGS in the germline V gene (reference sequence). CDR3 residues: CASGDAGTGGYAEQFF. The sequenced CDR3 bases are TGTGCCAGCGGTGATGCCGGGACTGGGGGTTATGCTGAGCAGTTC.

With regard to this clone: The genes and germline here are from mouse. The read ends 1 residue early relative to the CDR3; the germline J gene fills the gap. The chain uses TRBV4 and TRBJ2-7, with 7 bases identical to TRBD1. The CDR3 covers 12 residues. The ends lost 4 bases at V and 7 bases at J; junction bases unmatched: 4. Germline V gives CDR1 LGHDT, CDR2 YNNKQL (reference sequence). The covered CDR3 bases are TGTGCCAGCAGCTTACAGGGGTGGGAACAGTAC. Residues: CASSLQGWEQY. The entire CDR3 is CASSLQGWEQYF.